One and the same sample provided the 4 T cell receptor beta chains below, sequenced in a study of radiotherapy plus CTLA-4 blockade in lung cancer. Produced via immunoSEQ multiplex PCR; TCRdb's table is partial and in-frame only. This table has some 87,000 clones, about four fifths appearing once. The sample here was peripheral blood, taken from a patient treated with radiotherapy plus ipilimumab. These receptors all come from a human donor with non-small cell lung cancer that progressed on radiotherapy plus ipilimumab.

This chain joins TRBV28 and TRBJ1-3; no firm D call. CDR3 length equals 12 residues. V was shortened by 11 bases and J by 6 bases, with 14 bases between the two germline ends. CDR1 MDHEN and CDR2 SYDVKM come from the germline V gene. The CDR3 loop reads CAASGFENTIYF. In DNA, the CDR3 is TGTGCCGCCTCGGGGTTTGAAAACACCATATATTTT.

This sequence joins TRBV30 and TRBJ2-2, with 12 bases that match TRBD2. The V segment lost 5 bases and the J segment 2 bases; nucleotides outside the gene matches: 3. CDR3 length equals 15 residues. Germline V gene data show CDR1 as GTSNPN and CDR2 as SVGIG (reference sequence). CDR3 bases: TGTGCCTGGGCTAGCGGGGGGGCTAACACCGGGGAGCTGTTTTTT. Its translation: CAWASGGANTGELFF.

The chain links TRBV5-1 to TRBJ2-2, with D tentatively TRBD2 (7 bases). Per germline, CDR1 SGHRS and CDR2 YFSETQ. The ends were cut back, 4 bases at V and 4 bases at J, with 17 bases in the middle. The CDR3 has 16 residues. CDR3 DNA sequence: TGCGCCAGCAGCCCGGAGGGAGGGGGAGTCACCGGGGAGCTGTTTTTT. Its translation: CASSPEGGGVTGELFF.

This clone was counted a few times. The J gene is TRBJ2-2, the V gene TRBV11-3; D is unresolved. The CDR3 extends over 16 amino acids. CDR1 is SGHNT, CDR2 YENEEA, per germline. V was cut by 2 bases and J by 3 bases, with 13 bases left in between. The CDR3 loop reads CASSLFGGADTGELFF. The DNA for the CDR3 is TGTGCCAGCAGCTTATTCGGCGGAGCCGACACCGGGGAGCTGTTTTTT. The full variable domain, with the rest looked up from reference TRBV11-3 and TRBJ2-2, is EAGVVQSPRYKIIEKKQPVAFWCNPISGHNTLYWYLQNLGQGPELLIRYENEEAVDDSQLPKDRFSAERLKGVDSTLKIQPAELGDSAVYLCASSLFGGADTGELFFGEGSRLTVL.